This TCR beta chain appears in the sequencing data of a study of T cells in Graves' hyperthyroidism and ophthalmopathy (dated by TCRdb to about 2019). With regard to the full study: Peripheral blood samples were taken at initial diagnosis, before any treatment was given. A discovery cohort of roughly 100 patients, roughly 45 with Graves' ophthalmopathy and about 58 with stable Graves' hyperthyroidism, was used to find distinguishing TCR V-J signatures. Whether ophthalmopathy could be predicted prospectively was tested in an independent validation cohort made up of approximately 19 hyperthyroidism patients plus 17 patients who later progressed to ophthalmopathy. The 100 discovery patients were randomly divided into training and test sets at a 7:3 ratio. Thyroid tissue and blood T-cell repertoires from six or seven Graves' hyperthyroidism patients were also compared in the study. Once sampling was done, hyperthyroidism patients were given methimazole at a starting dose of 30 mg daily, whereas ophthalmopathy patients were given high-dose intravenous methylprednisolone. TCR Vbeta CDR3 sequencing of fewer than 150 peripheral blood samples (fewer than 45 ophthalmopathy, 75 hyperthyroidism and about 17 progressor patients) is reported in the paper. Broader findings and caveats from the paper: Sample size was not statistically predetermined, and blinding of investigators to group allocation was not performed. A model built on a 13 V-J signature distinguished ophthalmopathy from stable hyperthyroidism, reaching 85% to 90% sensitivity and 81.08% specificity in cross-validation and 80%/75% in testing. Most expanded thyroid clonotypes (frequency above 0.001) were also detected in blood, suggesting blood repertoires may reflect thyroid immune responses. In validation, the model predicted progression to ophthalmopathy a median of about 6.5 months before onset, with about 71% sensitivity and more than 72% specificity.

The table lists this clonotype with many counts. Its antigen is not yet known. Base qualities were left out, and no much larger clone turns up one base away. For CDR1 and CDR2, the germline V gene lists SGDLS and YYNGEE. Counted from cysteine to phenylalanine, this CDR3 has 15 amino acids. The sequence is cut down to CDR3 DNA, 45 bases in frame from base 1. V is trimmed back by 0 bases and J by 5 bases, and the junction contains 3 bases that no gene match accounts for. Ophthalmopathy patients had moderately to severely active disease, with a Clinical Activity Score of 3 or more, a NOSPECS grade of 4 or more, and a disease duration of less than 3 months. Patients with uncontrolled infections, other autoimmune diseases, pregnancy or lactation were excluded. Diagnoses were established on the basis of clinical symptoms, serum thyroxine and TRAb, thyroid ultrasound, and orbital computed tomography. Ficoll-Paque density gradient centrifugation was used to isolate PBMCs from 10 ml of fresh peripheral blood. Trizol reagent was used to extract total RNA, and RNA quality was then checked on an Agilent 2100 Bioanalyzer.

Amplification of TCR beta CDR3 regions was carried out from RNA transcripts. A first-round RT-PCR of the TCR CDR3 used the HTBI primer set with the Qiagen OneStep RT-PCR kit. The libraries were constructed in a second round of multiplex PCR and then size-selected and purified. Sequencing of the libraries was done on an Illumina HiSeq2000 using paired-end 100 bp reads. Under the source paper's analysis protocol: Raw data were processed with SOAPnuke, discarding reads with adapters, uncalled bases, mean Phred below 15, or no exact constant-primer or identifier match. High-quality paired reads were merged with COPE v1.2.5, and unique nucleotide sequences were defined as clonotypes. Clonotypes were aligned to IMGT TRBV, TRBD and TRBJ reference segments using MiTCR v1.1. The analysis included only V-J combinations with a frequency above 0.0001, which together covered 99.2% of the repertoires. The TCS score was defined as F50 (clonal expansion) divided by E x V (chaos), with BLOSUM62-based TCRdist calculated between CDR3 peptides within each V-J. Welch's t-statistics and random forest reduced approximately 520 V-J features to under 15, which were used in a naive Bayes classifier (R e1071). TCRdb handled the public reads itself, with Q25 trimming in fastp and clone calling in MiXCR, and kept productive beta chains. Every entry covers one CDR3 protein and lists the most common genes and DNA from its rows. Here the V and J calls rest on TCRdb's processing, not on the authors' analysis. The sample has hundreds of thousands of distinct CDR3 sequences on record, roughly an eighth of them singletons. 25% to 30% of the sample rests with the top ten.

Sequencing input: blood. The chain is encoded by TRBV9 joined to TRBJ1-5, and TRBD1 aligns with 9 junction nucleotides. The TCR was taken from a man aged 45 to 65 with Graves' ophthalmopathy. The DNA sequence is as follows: TGTGCCAGCAGCGTAGGGGGACAGGGTGATCAGCCCCAGCATTTT. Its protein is CASSVGGQGDQPQHF.